This TCR beta chain was retrieved from a study of T cells expressing NK-cell markers. Overall study: Sorted CD3+CD56-NKG2C+, CD3+CD56+NKG2C+ and CD3+CD56+NKG2C- T cells supplied the TCR beta repertoires. Among eight sequenced donors, seven carried HCMV seropositivity while one was seronegative. Notes on the study in general: A handful of donors showed these clonotypes also leading the CD3+CD56-NKG2C+ fraction.

UMIs accompanied the 5'RACE template switching by which TCR beta cDNA was made. TCRdb reanalyzed the 5' RACE reads, giving one entry per CDR3 protein sequence and no DNA. The table for this sample gives about 390,000 distinct CDR3 sequences. A remark on this clonotype: Its antigen is undetermined.

Germline V gene sequence: CDR1 SGHTA, CDR2 FQGNSA. The CDR3 is 11 amino acids. This chain connects TRBV7-2 to TRBJ2-1. The clonotype originates from a woman between 45 and 60 years old in good health. The source material was blood T cells: a sorted CD56 or NKG2C T cell subset, CD4+ or CD8+ T cells, or bulk PBMC T cells (not recorded which). CDR3 sequence: CASSVFIEQFF.